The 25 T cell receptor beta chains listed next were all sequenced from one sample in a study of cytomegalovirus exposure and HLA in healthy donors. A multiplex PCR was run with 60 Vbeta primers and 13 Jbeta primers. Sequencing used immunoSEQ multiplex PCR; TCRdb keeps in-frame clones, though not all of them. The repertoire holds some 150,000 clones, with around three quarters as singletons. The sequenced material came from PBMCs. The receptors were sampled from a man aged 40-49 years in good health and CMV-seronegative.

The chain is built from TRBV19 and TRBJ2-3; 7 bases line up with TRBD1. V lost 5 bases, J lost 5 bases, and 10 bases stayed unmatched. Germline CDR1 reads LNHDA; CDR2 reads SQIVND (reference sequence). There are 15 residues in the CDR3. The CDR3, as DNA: TGTGCCAGTAGTCCCTGGGACAGCCGTAGAGATACGCAGTATTTT. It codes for CASSPWDSRRDTQYF.

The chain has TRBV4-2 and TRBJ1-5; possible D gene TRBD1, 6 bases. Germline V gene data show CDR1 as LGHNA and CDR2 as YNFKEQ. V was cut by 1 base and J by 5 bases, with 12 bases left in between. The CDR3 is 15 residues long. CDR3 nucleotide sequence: TGTGCCAGCAGCCAAGGAAGCGGGACACATCAGCCCCAGCATTTT. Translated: CASSQGSGTHQPQHF.

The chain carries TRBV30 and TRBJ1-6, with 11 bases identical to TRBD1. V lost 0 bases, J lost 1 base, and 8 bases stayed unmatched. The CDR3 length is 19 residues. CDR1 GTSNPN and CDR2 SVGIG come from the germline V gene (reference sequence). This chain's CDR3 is CAWSVTRTGGISYNSPLHF. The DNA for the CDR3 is TGTGCCTGGAGTGTTACTCGGACAGGGGGCATATCCTATAATTCACCCCTCCACTTT.

The CDR3 loop is CASSEARDRETGYTF. DNA of the CDR3: TGTGCCAGCAGTGAAGCGAGGGACAGGGAAACTGGCTACACCTTC. The chain joins TRBV2 to TRBJ1-2; 9 bases match TRBD1. Germline loops: CDR1 SNHLY, CDR2 FYNNEI. Trimming removed 0 bases from V and 7 bases from J; junction bases left unmatched: 6. The CDR3 is made up of 15 amino acids. Together with reference TRBV2 and TRBJ1-2, the CDR3 gives the full variable domain: EPEVTQTPSHQVTQMGQEVILRCVPISNHLYFYWYRQILGQKVEFLVSFYNNEISEKSEIFDDQFSVERPDGSNFTLKIRSTKLEDSAMYFCASSEARDRETGYTFGSGTRLTVV.

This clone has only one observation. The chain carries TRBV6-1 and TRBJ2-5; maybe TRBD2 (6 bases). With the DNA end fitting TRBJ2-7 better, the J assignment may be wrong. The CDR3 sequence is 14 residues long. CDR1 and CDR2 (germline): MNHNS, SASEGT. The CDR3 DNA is TGTGCCAGCAGTGGGTGGCTAGCGAAAGACGAGCAGTACTTC. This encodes CASSGWLAKDEQYF.

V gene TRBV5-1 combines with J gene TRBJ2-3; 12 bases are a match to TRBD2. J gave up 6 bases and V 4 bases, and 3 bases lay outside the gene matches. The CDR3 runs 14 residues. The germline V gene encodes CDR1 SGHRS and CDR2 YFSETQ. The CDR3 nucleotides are TGCGCCAGCAGCAATCTAGCGGGAGGGGATACGCAGTATTTT. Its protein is CASSNLAGGDTQYF.

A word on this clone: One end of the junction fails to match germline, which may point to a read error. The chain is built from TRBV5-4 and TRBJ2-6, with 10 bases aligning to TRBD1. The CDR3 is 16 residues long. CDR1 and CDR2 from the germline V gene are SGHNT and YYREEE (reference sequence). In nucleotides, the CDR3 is TGTGCCAGCAGCGTGGGACAGGGGCGCGGGGCCAACGGCCTGACTTTC. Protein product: CASSVGQGRGANGLTF.

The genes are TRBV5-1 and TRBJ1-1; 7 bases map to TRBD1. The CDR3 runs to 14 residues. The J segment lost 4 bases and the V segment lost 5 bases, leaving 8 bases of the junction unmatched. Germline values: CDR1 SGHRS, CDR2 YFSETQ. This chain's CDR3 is CASRLSTGITEAFF. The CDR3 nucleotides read TGCGCCAGCAGACTTTCGACAGGGATCACTGAAGCTTTCTTT.

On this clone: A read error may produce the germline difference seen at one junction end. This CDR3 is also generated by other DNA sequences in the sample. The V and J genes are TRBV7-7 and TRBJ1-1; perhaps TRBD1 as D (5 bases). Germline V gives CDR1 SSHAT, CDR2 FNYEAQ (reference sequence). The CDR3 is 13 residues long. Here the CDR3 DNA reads TGTGCTAGCAGCTTAGTAGTGGGGGGTGAAGCCTTCTTT. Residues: CASSLVVGGEAFF.

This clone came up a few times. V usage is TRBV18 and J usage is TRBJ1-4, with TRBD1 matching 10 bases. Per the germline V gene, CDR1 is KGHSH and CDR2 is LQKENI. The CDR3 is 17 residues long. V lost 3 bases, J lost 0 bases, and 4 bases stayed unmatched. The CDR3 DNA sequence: TGTGCCAGCTCACCGCAGACAGGGGGCACAACTAATGAAAAACTGTTTTTT. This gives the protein CASSPQTGGTTNEKLFF.

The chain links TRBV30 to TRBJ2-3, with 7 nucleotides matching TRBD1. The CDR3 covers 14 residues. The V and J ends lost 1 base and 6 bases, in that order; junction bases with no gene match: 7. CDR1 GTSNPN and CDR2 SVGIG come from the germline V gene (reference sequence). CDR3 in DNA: TGTGCCTGGAGTGAGGCCAGGGGGTGGGATACGCAGTATTTT. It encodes CAWSEARGWDTQYF.

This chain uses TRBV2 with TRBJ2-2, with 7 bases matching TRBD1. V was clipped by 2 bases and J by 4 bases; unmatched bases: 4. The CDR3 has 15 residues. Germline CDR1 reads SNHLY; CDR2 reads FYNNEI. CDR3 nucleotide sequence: TGTGCCAGCAGTGAACAGGCAGGGGGCACCGGGGAGCTGTTTTTT. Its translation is CASSEQAGGTGELFF.

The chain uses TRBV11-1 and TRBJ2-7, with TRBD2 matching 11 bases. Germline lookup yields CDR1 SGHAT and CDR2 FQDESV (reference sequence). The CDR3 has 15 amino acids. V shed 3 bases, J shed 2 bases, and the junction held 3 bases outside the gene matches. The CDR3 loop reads CASSFGTSGTYEQYF. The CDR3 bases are TGTGCCAGCAGCTTCGGGACTAGCGGAACCTACGAGCAGTACTTC.

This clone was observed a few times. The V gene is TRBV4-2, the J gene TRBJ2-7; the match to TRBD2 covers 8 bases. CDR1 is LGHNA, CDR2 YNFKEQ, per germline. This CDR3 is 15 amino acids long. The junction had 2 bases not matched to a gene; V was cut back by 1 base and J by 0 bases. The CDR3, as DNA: TGTGCCAGCAGCCAAGGTGCGGGAGGCTCCTACGAGCAGTACTTC. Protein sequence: CASSQGAGGSYEQYF.

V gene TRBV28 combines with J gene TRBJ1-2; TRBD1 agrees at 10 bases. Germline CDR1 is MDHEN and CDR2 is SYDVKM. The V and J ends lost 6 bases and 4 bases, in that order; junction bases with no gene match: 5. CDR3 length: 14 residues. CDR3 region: CASSLTGGSYGYTF. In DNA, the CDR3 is TGTGCCAGCAGCCTGACAGGGGGCTCCTATGGCTACACCTTC.

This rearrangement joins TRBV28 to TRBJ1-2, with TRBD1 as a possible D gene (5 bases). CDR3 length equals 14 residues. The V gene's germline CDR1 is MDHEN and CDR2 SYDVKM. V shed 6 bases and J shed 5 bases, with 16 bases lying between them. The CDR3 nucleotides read TGTGCCAGCAGGGAGATCGGGGGAAGGTATGGCTACACCTTC. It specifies CASREIGGRYGYTF.

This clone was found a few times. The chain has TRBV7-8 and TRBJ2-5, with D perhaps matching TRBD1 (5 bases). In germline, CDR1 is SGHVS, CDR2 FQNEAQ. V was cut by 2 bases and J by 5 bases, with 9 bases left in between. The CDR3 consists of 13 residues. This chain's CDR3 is CASSLTGPETQYF. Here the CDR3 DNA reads TGTGCCAGCAGCTTAACAGGACCGGAGACCCAGTACTTC. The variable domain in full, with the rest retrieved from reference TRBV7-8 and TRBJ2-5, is GAGVSQSPRYKVAKRGQDVALRCDPISGHVSLFWYQQALGQGPEFLTYFQNEAQLDKSGLPSDRFFAERPEGSVSTLKIQRTQQEDSAVYLCASSLTGPETQYFGPGTRLLVL.

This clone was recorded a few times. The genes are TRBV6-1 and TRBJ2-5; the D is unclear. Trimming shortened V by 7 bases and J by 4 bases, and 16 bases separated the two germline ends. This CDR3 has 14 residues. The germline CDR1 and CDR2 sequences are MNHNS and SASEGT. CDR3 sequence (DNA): TGTGCCAGCACCTTGACCCTCTCGGGAGAGACCCAGTACTTC. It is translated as CASTLTLSGETQYF.

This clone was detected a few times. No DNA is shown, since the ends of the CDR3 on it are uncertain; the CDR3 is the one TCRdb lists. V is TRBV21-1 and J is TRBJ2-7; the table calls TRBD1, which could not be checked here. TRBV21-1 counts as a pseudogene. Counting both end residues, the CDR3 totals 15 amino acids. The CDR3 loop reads CASKWGQGASYEQYF.

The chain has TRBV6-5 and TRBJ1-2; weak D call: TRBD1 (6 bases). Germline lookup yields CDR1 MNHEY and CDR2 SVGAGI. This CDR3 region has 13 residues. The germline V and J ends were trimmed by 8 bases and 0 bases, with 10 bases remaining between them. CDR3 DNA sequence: TGTGCCAGCCGGGACATAGCTAACTATGGCTACACCTTC. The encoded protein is CASRDIANYGYTF.

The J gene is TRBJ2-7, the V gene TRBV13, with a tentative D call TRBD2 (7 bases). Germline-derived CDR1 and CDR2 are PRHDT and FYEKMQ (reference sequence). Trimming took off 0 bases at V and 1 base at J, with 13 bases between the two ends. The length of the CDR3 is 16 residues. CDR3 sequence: CASSLGSGGPSYEQYF. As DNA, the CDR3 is TGTGCCAGCAGCTTAGGCTCGGGGGGCCCTTCCTACGAGCAGTACTTC.

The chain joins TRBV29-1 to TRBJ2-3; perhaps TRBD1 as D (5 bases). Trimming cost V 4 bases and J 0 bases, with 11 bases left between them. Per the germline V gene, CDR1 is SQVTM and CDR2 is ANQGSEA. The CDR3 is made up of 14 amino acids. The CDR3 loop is CSVANDSSTDTQYF. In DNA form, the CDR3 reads TGCAGCGTTGCCAACGACAGTAGCACAGATACGCAGTATTTT.

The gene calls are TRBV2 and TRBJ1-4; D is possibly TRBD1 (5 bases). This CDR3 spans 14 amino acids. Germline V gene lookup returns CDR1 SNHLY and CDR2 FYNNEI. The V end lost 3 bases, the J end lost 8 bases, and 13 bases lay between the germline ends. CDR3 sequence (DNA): TGTGCCAGCAGTGATTCGGGGGGTGAGGAAAAACTGTTTTTT. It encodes CASSDSGGEEKLFF.

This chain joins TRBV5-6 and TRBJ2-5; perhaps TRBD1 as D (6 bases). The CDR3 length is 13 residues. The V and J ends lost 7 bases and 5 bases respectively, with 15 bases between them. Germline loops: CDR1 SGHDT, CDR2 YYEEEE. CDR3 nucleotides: TGTGCCAGCGGACAGACAGGACGGGAGACCCAGTACTTC. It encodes CASGQTGRETQYF.

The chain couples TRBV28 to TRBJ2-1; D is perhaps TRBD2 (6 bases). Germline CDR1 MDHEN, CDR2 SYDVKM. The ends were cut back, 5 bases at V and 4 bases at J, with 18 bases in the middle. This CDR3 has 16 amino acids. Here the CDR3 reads CASSPRRSGVYNEQFF. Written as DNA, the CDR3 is TGTGCCAGCAGTCCTCGTCGTAGCGGTGTTTACAATGAGCAGTTCTTC.